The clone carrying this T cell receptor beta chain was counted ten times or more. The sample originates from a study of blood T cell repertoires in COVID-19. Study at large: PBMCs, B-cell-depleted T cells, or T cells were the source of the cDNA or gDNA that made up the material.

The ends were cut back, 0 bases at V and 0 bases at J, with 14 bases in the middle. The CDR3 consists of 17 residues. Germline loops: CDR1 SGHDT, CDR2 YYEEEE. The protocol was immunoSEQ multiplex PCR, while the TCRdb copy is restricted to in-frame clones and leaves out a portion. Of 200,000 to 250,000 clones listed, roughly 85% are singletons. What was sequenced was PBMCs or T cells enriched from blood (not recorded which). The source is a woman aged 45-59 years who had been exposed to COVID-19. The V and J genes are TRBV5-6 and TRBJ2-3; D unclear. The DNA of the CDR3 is TGTGCCAGCAGCTTGGGAACTTACCCTACTAGCACAGATACGCAGTATTTT. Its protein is CASSLGTYPTSTDTQYF.